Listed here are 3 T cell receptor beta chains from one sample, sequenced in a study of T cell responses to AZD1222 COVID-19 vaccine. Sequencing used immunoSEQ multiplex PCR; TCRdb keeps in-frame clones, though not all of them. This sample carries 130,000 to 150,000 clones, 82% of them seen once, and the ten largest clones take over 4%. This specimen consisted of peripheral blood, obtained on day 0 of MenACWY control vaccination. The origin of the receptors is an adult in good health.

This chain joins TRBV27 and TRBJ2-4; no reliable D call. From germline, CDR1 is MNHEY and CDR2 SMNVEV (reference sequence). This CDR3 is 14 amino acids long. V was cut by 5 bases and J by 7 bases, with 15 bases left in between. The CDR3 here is CASSPEERRNIQYF. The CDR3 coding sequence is TGTGCCAGCAGTCCAGAGGAGCGTAGGAACATTCAGTACTTC.

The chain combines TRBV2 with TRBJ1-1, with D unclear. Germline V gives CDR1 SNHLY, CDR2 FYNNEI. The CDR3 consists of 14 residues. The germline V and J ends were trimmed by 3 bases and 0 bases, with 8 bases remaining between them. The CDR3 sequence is CASSDYSLNTEAFF. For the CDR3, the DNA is TGTGCCAGCAGTGACTACAGCTTGAACACTGAAGCTTTCTTT.

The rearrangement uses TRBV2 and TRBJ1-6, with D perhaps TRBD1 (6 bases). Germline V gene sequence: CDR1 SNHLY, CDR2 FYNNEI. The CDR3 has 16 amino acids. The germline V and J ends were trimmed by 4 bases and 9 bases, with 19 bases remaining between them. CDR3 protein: CASSVDRPKGGSPLHF. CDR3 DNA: TGTGCCAGCAGTGTAGACAGGCCTAAGGGCGGTTCACCCCTCCACTTT.